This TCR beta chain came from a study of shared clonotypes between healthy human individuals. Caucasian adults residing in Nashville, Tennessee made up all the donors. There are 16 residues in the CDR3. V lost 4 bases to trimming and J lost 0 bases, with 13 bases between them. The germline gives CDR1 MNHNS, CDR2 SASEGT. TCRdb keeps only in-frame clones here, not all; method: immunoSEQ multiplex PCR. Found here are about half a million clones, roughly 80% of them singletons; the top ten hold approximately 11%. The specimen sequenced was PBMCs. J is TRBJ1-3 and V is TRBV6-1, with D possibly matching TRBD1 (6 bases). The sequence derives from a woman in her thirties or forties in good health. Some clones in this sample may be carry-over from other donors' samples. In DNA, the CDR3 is TGTGCCAGCAGTGGCCAGATGACAGGCTCTGGAAACACCATATATTTT. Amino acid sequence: CASSGQMTGSGNTIYF.